This record covers a single TCR beta chain. This clonotype appeared a few times. The antigen this receptor binds is unknown. There are no base qualities to consult, and no much larger clone falls within one base. This record comes from a study of blood T cells in healthy people across ages (dated by TCRdb to about 2015). General notes on the study: In model experiments, roughly one uniquely barcoded TCR beta cDNA molecule per two T cells was captured by template switching. Using deep sequencing normalized with unique cDNA molecular identifiers, the study measured how TCR beta repertoire diversity changes with age. Donors were grouped into four age groups: young (average approximately 15 years), middle-aged (39), aged (approximately 58) and long-lived (approximately 81). Two additional independent replicas of 1 million unique cDNA reads from the same blood draw were analyzed for two donors (one aged 18 to 30 and one aged 80 or older). Overall study outcomes, separate from this receptor: Because donor CMV infection status was unknown, age-related changes in expanded clonotypes were potentially confounded. Compared with the aged group, more naive CD4+ T cells, fewer expanded clones and increased TCR diversity were shown by the long-lived group, suggesting age selection. Estimates of total diversity based on one million sequenced T cells were considered lower bounds and underestimates. As age increased, observed TCR beta diversity per million T cells dropped in a roughly linear way, and a significant reduction was already evident by age roughly 36. Bulk unsorted PBMC profiling prevented conclusive comparison of naive and antigen-experienced compartments. The percentage of naive T cells measured by flow cytometry correlated strongly with observed TCR beta diversity.

Receptors were amplified or captured by 5' RACE. The sequencer listed for this sample is Illumina HiSeq 2500. A second PCR of about 7 to 12 cycles was run with a J-beta primer mix and a sample-barcoded 5' primer. A template-switch 5' adaptor carrying 12 random nucleotides introduced a unique molecular identifier onto each TCR beta cDNA molecule. At least 3 million CDR3-containing paired-end reads were obtained from each sample. The Mint cDNA synthesis kit, primed by a TRBC-specific oligonucleotide, was used to synthesize first-strand cDNA from all RNA. Following uracil-DNA glycosylase treatment, a first 18-cycle PCR with universal primers M1SS and BC2_uni_R was performed on all cDNA. Per the original workflow: Normalization of each sample was performed by random selection of 1 million high-quality reads, each carrying a distinct molecular identifier. Instead of being binned into consensus sequences, reads with shared molecular identifiers were discarded. MiTCR, run with a Q25 quality threshold and the strictest error-elimination algorithm, handled CDR3 identification, clonotype clustering and error correction. A nonparametric unseen species model using Euler transformation provided a lower-bound estimate of total TCR beta diversity. TCRdb ran its own pipeline on the public reads, namely fastp trimming at Q25 and MiXCR clone calling, and kept in-frame beta chains. Every entry covers one CDR3 protein and lists the most common genes and DNA from its rows. TCRdb, not the original authors, processed these V and J calls. Counted in this sample were some 890,000 distinct CDR3 sequences; under 35% of them appeared once. Approximately 10% of the sample rests with the top ten.

The donors were roughly 39 Caucasian individuals from Russia, aged 6 to 90 years, who were systemically healthy. About 10 milliliters of peripheral blood were collected from each donor into EDTA-treated Vacutainer tubes. Ficoll-Paque density-gradient centrifugation was used to isolate PBMCs, with at least 6.5 million obtained per sample. Trizol reagent was used to extract total RNA from PBMCs, with at least 5.5 micrograms per sample. For every donor, an aliquot of PBMCs went through flow cytometry to measure the percentages of naive CD45RAhigh/CD27high T cells. The germline V gene encodes CDR1 SGHRS and CDR2 YFSETQ. From the cysteine up to the phenylalanine, the CDR3 has a length of 14 residues. Of all the DNA, just the CDR3 is kept, 42 bases in frame from base 1. V loses 0 bases of germline sequence and J loses 3 bases, and the interval between the two ends is 9 bases. The sample was also linked to a second study, of T cells of mothers and their children. The second study reports: Nine systemically healthy Caucasian individuals served as donors, namely three mothers together with their six children. cDNA synthesis used all of the extracted RNA, with 1.5 ug of RNA in each 15 ul reaction. In the second PCR, sample barcodes and 2-4 random nucleotides were introduced via the M1S primer. More than 8 million TCR beta CDR3 reads were obtained from each mother, and millions of reads were obtained from each child. Thymic selection similarly shapes TCR recombination output in related and unrelated pairs, with minor effect from inherited differences. Normalized repertoire overlap was always slightly but never significantly higher in related than unrelated mother-child pairs. No persistent microchimeric T cell clones were found, with a detection sensitivity of approximately 94 clones per million clonotypes. In the study, deep NGS was used to compare the TCR beta repertoires of mothers and children, and features distinguishing related mother-child pairs from unrelated individuals were sought. On average, the children were approximately 11 +/- 4 years old, while the mothers were roughly 40 +/- 4 years old. After adapters were ligated using NEBNext reagents, the libraries underwent 100+100 nt paired-end sequencing on an Illumina HiSeq 2000. To prevent cross-contamination, the mother and child libraries were prepared a month apart and were sequenced in separate runs. For each donor, somewhere between roughly 500,000 and 2,300,000 distinct TCR beta clonotypes were identified. Naive TCR beta clonotypes were estimated from low-frequency clonotypes matched to each donor's FACS-determined naive share, without sorting.

The chain was built from TRBV5-1 and TRBJ1-1, with the D gene call left open. This TCR came from a middle-aged woman in good health. Sequencing was done on a sample of blood. The CDR3 has the sequence CASSLAPSDTEAFF. In nucleotides, the sequence is TGCGCCAGCAGCTTGGCCCCCTCTGACACTGAAGCTTTCTTT.